These 15 T cell receptor beta chains originate from one sample sequenced in a study of T cells in Graves' hyperthyroidism and ophthalmopathy. Amplified TCR beta CDR3 regions came from RNA transcripts. The TCR CDR3 first-round RT-PCR relied on the HTBI primer set. MiXCR, applied by TCRdb to the multiplex PCR reads, yields one record per CDR3 protein. Here the sample spans 500,000 to 550,000 distinct CDR3 sequences, around 20% being singletons. Material: blood. All receptors come from a man aged 18 to 29 with Graves' hyperthyroidism.

This clonotype showed up many times. This CDR3 is CASSPGHSSTGELFF. CDR3 in DNA: TGTGCCAGCAGCCCGGGACACTCGAGTACCGGGGAGCTGTTTTTT. The chain couples TRBV11-2 to TRBJ2-2, with a weak D call TRBD1 (6 bases). CDR1 and CDR2 from the germline V gene are SGHAT and FQNNGV. The V and J ends lost 5 bases and 5 bases respectively, with 15 bases between them. The CDR3 spans 15 residues.

The gene calls are TRBV10-3 and TRBJ1-2; D remains ambiguous. V was clipped by 5 bases and J by 2 bases, with 15 bases between them. The germline V gene has CDR1 ENHRY and CDR2 SYGVKD. The CDR3 loop spans 15 amino acids. CDR3 protein: CAISSSATANYGYTF. CDR3 sequence (DNA): TGTGCCATCAGTTCCTCCGCGACGGCGAACTATGGCTACACCTTC.

This clonotype was recorded many times. CDR3 bases: TGTGCCACCAGACAGGCCCTCTATGGCTACACCTTC. Amino acids: CATRQALYGYTF. The rearrangement uses TRBV2 and TRBJ1-2, with a weak D call TRBD1 (6 bases). The CDR3 consists of 12 residues. V lost 10 bases and J 4 bases, leaving 13 bases between the germline ends. CDR1 and CDR2 (germline): SNHLY, FYNNEI.

This clonotype was seen repeatedly, ten times or more. CDR3 in DNA: TGTGCCAGCAGTCAAACGCAAGGCTACGAGCAGTACTTC. Its protein product is CASSQTQGYEQYF. The rearrangement joins TRBV6-1 to TRBJ2-7; no firm D call. Trimming shortened V by 5 bases and J by 3 bases, and 11 bases separated the two germline ends. Per the germline V gene, CDR1 is MNHNS and CDR2 is SASEGT. The CDR3 consists of 13 residues.

This clonotype was counted ten times or more. J is TRBJ2-7 and V is TRBV7-6; 9 bases line up with TRBD1. This CDR3 is built from 14 residues. Germline loops: CDR1 SGHVS, CDR2 FNYEAQ. Trimming removed 4 bases from V and 5 bases from J; junction bases left unmatched: 6. This chain's CDR3 is CASSSGTGRDEQYF. CDR3 DNA: TGTGCCAGCAGCTCTGGGACAGGGAGGGACGAGCAGTACTTC.

A remark on this clonotype: An end of the junction differs from the germline gene, which may be a read error. This rearrangement joins TRBV24-1 to TRBJ2-5; a weak D match, TRBD2 (6 bases). The CDR3 has 16 amino acids. Looked up from germline, CDR1 is KGHDR and CDR2 is SFDVKD. This CDR3 reads CATGEAGAGLQETQYF. The DNA of the CDR3 is TGTGCCACCGGTGAGGCTGGAGCGGGCCTCCAAGAGACCCAGTACTTC.

Ten or more counts support this clonotype. The rearrangement uses TRBV28 and TRBJ2-2; D not resolved. Germline V CDR1 and CDR2: MDHEN, SYDVKM. The CDR3 spans 13 residues. Trimming removed 2 bases from V and 7 bases from J, with 8 bases in between. This chain's CDR3 is CASSLDTYGELFF. DNA of the CDR3: TGTGCCAGCAGTTTAGATACCTACGGGGAGCTGTTTTTT.

This clonotype was seen only a few times. J is TRBJ2-2 and V is TRBV19; 7 bases are a match to TRBD1. CDR3 size: 17 residues. After removal of 7 bases from V and 0 bases from J, the junction contained 11 bases not matched to a gene. Germline CDR1 and CDR2: LNHDA and SQIVND (reference sequence). CDR3 region: CASKSEPGTANTGELFF. In nucleotides, the CDR3 is TGTGCCAGTAAAAGTGAACCCGGGACAGCGAACACCGGGGAGCTGTTTTTT. Complete variable domain (other parts from reference TRBV19 and TRBJ2-2): DGGITQSPKYLFRKEGQNVTLSCEQNLNHDAMYWYRQDPGQGLRLIYYSQIVNDFQKGDIAEGYSVSREKKESFPLTVTSAQKNPTAFYLCASKSEPGTANTGELFFGEGSRLTVL.

This clonotype was counted between two and nine times. The genes are TRBV5-1 and TRBJ2-7, with TRBD2 matching 12 bases. CDR1 and CDR2 from the germline V gene are SGHRS and YFSETQ. The CDR3 is 17 residues long. J gave up 0 bases and V 4 bases, and 8 bases lay outside the gene matches. The CDR3: CASSRHLAGGRSYEQYF. For the CDR3, the DNA is TGCGCCAGCAGCAGACACCTAGCGGGGGGGCGCTCCTACGAGCAGTACTTC.

This clonotype was counted at least ten times. J is TRBJ2-5 and V is TRBV11-1; TRBD1 aligns across 8 bases. Germline CDR1 is SGHAT and CDR2 is FQDESV (reference sequence). V shed 3 bases and J 0 bases; nucleotides not matched to a gene: 18. The CDR3 is 20 amino acids. The CDR3 DNA sequence: TGTGCCAGCAGCTTCCCCGACAGGGGCAACCTTTGGGGGTACCAAGAGACCCAGTACTTC. Translating gives CASSFPDRGNLWGYQETQYF.

A few counts support this clonotype. This chain links TRBV11-2 with TRBJ2-7, with 7 nucleotides matching TRBD1. The CDR3 runs to 16 residues. CDR1 SGHAT and CDR2 FQNNGV come from the germline V gene. V lost 5 bases and J lost 0; bases outside the gene matches: 10. The CDR3 region has the DNA TGTGCCAGCAGCCATGATTACAGGGGCAACTCCTACGAGCAGTACTTC. Translation gives CASSHDYRGNSYEQYF.

This clonotype has at least ten counts. The chain is built from TRBV29-1 and TRBJ1-1; a possible D gene is TRBD1 (5 bases). Trimming removed 4 bases at V and 0 bases at J, with 15 bases between. Per the germline V gene, CDR1 is SQVTM and CDR2 is ANQGSEA. This CDR3 comprises 15 residues. The chain's CDR3 is CSVGPRGGLNTEAFF. The CDR3 nucleotides read TGCAGCGTTGGTCCGAGGGGTGGCTTGAACACTGAAGCTTTCTTT.

This clonotype was recorded at least ten times. The CDR3 is CASSLAYQETQYF. CDR3 sequence (DNA): TGTGCCAGCAGCTTAGCGTACCAAGAGACCCAGTACTTC. The rearrangement uses TRBV7-2 and TRBJ2-5, with D unclear. Per the germline V gene, CDR1 is SGHTA and CDR2 is FQGNSA. This CDR3 is built from 13 residues. The V and J ends lost 0 bases and 0 bases respectively, with 2 bases between them. Together with reference TRBV7-2 and TRBJ2-5, the CDR3 gives the full variable domain: GAGVSQSPSNKVTEKGKDVELRCDPISGHTALYWYRQSLGQGLEFLIYFQGNSAPDKSGLPSDRFSAERTGGSVSTLTIQRTQQEDSAVYLCASSLAYQETQYFGPGTRLLVL.

This clonotype appeared many times. The chain recombines TRBV7-2 with TRBJ2-2; D unclear. Deletions cut 5 bases from V and 6 bases from J, with 10 bases between. Germline V gene data show CDR1 as SGHTA and CDR2 as FQGNSA. The CDR3 is made up of 13 amino acids. CDR3 amino acids: CASSPLNPGELFF. The CDR3 nucleotides read TGTGCCAGCAGCCCACTTAACCCCGGGGAGCTGTTTTTT. The whole variable domain, filled in from reference TRBV7-2 and TRBJ2-2, reads GAGVSQSPSNKVTEKGKDVELRCDPISGHTALYWYRQSLGQGLEFLIYFQGNSAPDKSGLPSDRFSAERTGGSVSTLTIQRTQQEDSAVYLCASSPLNPGELFFGEGSRLTVL.

This clonotype was counted many times. This chain uses TRBV12-3 or TRBV12-4 with TRBJ2-5, with 7 bases lining up with TRBD1. The CDR3 extends over 15 amino acids. V shed 6 bases, J shed 3 bases, and the junction held 10 bases outside the gene matches. The CDR3 sequence: CASRTGSTGEETQYF. CDR3 bases: TGTGCCAGCAGAACCGGAAGTACAGGGGAAGAGACCCAGTACTTC.